This TCR beta chain was documented in a study of cytomegalovirus exposure and HLA in healthy donors (dated by TCRdb to the late 2010s). A note on the overall study: In an earlier analysis of under 750 of the donors, 250 to 300 Gb of sequence data and about 110 million unique TCR beta sequences from about 180 million T cells were reported. An early release covering over 500 HLA-typed donors comprised roughly 300 gigabases of sequencing data and 65 million to 100 million unique TCR sequences. The genetic ancestry cluster associated with self-reported Caucasian donors included about 81% of the roughly 400 genotyped donors. The study was designed to test whether signatures of past pathogen exposure could be identified by cataloging public T cell receptors. Using immunosequencing, the study profiled T cell repertoires from around 680 subjects and related those repertoires to cytomegalovirus serostatus. Along with the approximately 650-subject first cohort, a separate validation cohort of more than 90 different subjects was used. High-throughput TCR immunosequencing, statistical association of individual TCRs with disease status, and machine learning were combined to predict cytomegalovirus infection status. A later analysis re-examined previously published TCR beta repertoires from just over 650 donors and added high-resolution HLA genotyping to investigate patterns of TCR occurrence. The later analysis used no new phenotypic data to find candidate immune exposures, relying instead on TCR beta sequences and their occurrence across donors. An earlier analysis of some 500 of the donors used high-throughput TCR beta sequencing to judge whether each TCR beta V gene segment behaved as functional or pseudogenic. Donor age, sex, ethnicity and CMV serostatus were compiled alongside the repertoire data. A later genetic analysis used genome-wide SNP genotypes for about three fifths of the roughly 700 donors, treating that subset as a discovery cohort. Every repertoire in the discovery cohort had been generated on one and the same sequencing platform. Both class I and class II loci were covered by HLA typing, at four-digit resolution. Typing coverage differed by locus: A, B, C, DRB1 and DQB1 were typed in roughly 629-630 donors, DQA1 in about 550, DPA1 in around 610, and DPB1 in approximately 450. Five DR-DQ haplotypes were treated as single units for association and clustering because of strong linkage in the cohort. Among approximately 370 genotyped donors of the cohort, an average of roughly 230,000 unique TCR beta nucleotide sequences was sequenced per donor, of which 15% to 20% were non-productive.

The cohort was made up of approximately 670 healthy bone marrow donors. All cohort members were sampled while nominally healthy, although unrecorded immune exposures were likely present. The donor tested CMV seropositive and was one of the 289 seropositive cohort members. A peripheral blood sample was provided by each donor, and peripheral blood mononuclear cells were used for TCR beta sequencing. The Qiagen DNeasy Blood Extraction Kit was used to extract genomic DNA from the blood cell samples. The CDR3 holds 14 amino acids from the cysteine to the phenylalanine. Only CDR3 DNA is held: 42 bases, read in frame from base 1. V trim: 4 bases; J trim: 10 bases; unmatched bases: 6. In the germline V gene (reference sequence), CDR1 corresponds to SGHNT and CDR2 to YYREEE. The library was produced with the immunoSEQ multiplex PCR assay. For the multiplex PCR, a mixture combining 60 forward primers for TCR Vbeta segments and 13 reverse primers for TCR Jbeta segments was used. The CDR3 region of rearranged TCR beta genes was amplified from genomic DNA with a multiplex PCR assay. The amplified TCR beta libraries were sequenced on the Illumina HiSeq System as 87-base-pair reads. As for the original processing: A later analysis tallied roughly 76 million unique TCR beta chains across the 700 or so repertoires, and roughly 11 million of those chains were shared by two or more donors. To remove PCR and sequencing errors, raw reads were error-corrected and collapsed into unique sequences using a nearest-neighbor algorithm that merged closely related sequences. Alignment of CDR3 sequences to IMGT reference sequences was used to assign V, D and J gene segments. Each retained sequence needed at least a six-nucleotide match to both a V gene segment and a J gene segment. A rearrangement was called productive if the CDR3 had no stop codons and remained in frame with V and J, and every other rearrangement was called non-productive. CDR3 was defined by IMGT convention, running from the second conserved V-encoded cysteine to the conserved J-encoded phenylalanine. Sequences without an unambiguous match to a single V gene segment were excluded from the earlier analysis of 500 to 700 of the donors. An earlier analysis of 587 of the donors called V segments functional above 56.7% productive rearrangements and segregating when the between-donor standard deviation exceeded 5%. To diagnose cytomegalovirus status from the catalog of TCR beta chain sequences, a statistical classification framework was built. A later analysis assigned V and J genes by comparing TCR nucleotide sequences with IMGT/GENE-DB human TR gene sequences. Using the TCRdist pipeline, a later analysis assigned CDR3 sequences along with most-parsimonious VDJ recombination scenarios. In a later analysis, each TCR beta chain was defined by its CDR3 amino acid sequence together with its V-gene family, and reads lacking a unique V-gene family were excluded. In a later analysis, a few hundred highly shared, low-generation-probability nucleotide sequences were removed to address suspected cross-contamination and a sequencing artifact. In a later analysis, a clonal expansion index was calculated for each public chain from normalized within-repertoire ranks of inferred template counts. Generation probabilities in a later analysis came from a VDJ recombination model fitted to out-of-frame rearrangements, and those results were checked against IGoR. A later analysis scored TCR-TCR, TCR-HLA and TCR-CMV co-occurrence with hypergeometric tests, applying a repertoire-size bias correction to TCR pairs. A later analysis estimated false discovery rates by permuting HLA or CMV assignments 20 times. In a later analysis, co-occurring TCRs were grouped with DBSCAN, and TCRdist sequence similarity was added when clustering was performed within HLA-allele-positive subsets. Co-occurrence clustering excluded repertoires with fewer than 30,000 or more than 120,000 public chains, plus five with anomalous nucleotide sharing. In its TCRdb copy, this immuneACCESS table keeps in-frame sequences only and misses some clones. Where compared with another copy, unresolved V genes explain less than half of these, and the others have no known cause. V and J calls and clone size are given by that table; D and trimming were obtained from the DNA. The sample records fewer than 130,000 clones, roughly three quarters of which are singletons. 11% of the sample belongs to the ten largest clones.

Broad study findings and their caveats: In a later analysis, the rate of TCR association differed among HLA loci, with DRB1 alleles having the most associated TCRs and HLA-C alleles having the fewest. In an earlier analysis of approximately 590 of the donors, most TCR beta V segments were observed in productive rearrangements about 90% or about 30% of the time, broadly matching IMGT annotations. The earlier analysis of some 560 of the donors excluded some 15 rarely observed V segments, including chromosome 9 orphons, because counts were too low. A few of the identified cytomegalovirus-associated TCR beta chains were confirmed in vitro to be specific for cytomegalovirus antigens. Several of the top co-occurrence clusters appeared to be linked to parvovirus B19, influenza, CMV and Epstein-Barr virus, according to a later analysis. The 87-base-pair reads could not distinguish some IMGT-functional V segments, including TRBV6-2 and TRBV6-3, so those segments were excluded. A total of 150 or so TCR beta chains were listed by the study as associated with cytomegalovirus. CMV serostatus was the only immune exposure information available for the cohort. HLA typing was unavailable for some donors at each locus, so association tests used only the typed subset. An association between a missense DCLRE1C variant and V-gene and J-gene trimming of TCR beta chains was found in a later genetic analysis and replicated in an independent cohort. A later analysis found that most CMV-associated TCR beta chains appeared HLA-restricted, with HLA associations seemingly driven largely by CMV exposure. A later genetic analysis reported fewer N-insertions in productive TCRs among donors in an Asian-associated ancestry cluster than the roughly 700-donor mean. This cohort had only TCR beta chains sequenced, and the lack of alpha or paired-chain data limited which features could be detected. In a later analysis, 16,951 TCR beta sequences were associated with specific HLA alleles at a false discovery rate of 0.05. The sequencing pipeline was judged likely to have produced a cluster of highly shared sequence variants as a technical artifact. Linkage disequilibrium might explain the correlated functional status among segregating V segments, but an unknown experimental factor could not be ruled out. In a later analysis, HLA-associated TCR beta chains were found to be more clonally expanded and to have lower generation probabilities than equally common non-associated chains. Assigning TCR associations to individual alleles was difficult when HLA alleles, especially DR and DQ, strongly co-occurred. The authors suggested that the approach could potentially be generalized to other disease states and immunological phenotypes. Presence/absence analyses assumed roughly uniform sequencing depth across donors, an assumption that may not hold. A further reported finding was that TCR beta sequences accurately predicted the HLA-A and HLA-B alleles for most subjects in the first cohort. Cytomegalovirus status was reported to be diagnosed by the classifier with high specificity and sensitivity in both the original and validation cohorts. Across donors, most TCR sequences were observed very rarely, whereas some public TCRs were present in many individuals.

Notes on this clone: This clone's antigen is unknown. Within one base of it there is no much larger clone, and no base qualities were kept.

The chain was built from TRBV5-4 and TRBJ2-1; 12 of the junction bases match TRBD2. The sequencing input was PBMCs. This TCR derives from a man in his forties or fifties in good health and CMV-seropositive. The CDR3 in this case is CASSAGTSGWEQFF. The DNA is TGTGCCAGCAGCGCCGGGACTAGCGGGTGGGAGCAGTTCTTC.